These 9 T cell receptor beta chains were all obtained from the same sample, sequenced in a study of CD8+CD57+ T cells in acquired aplastic anemia. CDR3 and TCR beta VDJ profiling relied on a genomic DNA template. One entry per CDR3 protein results from TCRdb running MiXCR on the reads. The table shows 150,000 to 200,000 distinct CDR3 sequences, with approximately 43% occurring only once. The sequenced sample was sorted CD4+, CD8+, or CD8+CD57+ T cells (not recorded which) from PBMCs. The receptors here all came from a human donor in good health.

This rearrangement joins TRBV4-1 to TRBJ2-7, with 12 bases identical to TRBD2. CDR3 length: 16 residues. Trimming took 3 bases from V and 0 from J; bases not matched to a gene: 3. Germline loops: CDR1 MGHRA, CDR2 YSYEKL. In DNA form, the CDR3 reads TGCGCCAGCAGCCAGGAGACTAGCGGGAGCTCCTACGAGCAGTACTTC. This gives the protein CASSQETSGSSYEQYF.

This clonotype was picked up many times. This chain joins TRBV7-2 and TRBJ2-7; D is possibly TRBD1 or TRBD2 (5 bases each). The CDR3 is 13 residues long. V lost 3 bases and J 2 bases, leaving 8 bases between the germline ends. In germline, CDR1 is SGHTA, CDR2 FQGNSA. Here the CDR3 reads CASSLGRTYEQYF. CDR3 DNA sequence: TGTGCCAGCAGCTTGGGACGGACCTACGAGCAGTACTTC.

This clonotype appeared once. This chain connects TRBV7-2 to TRBJ2-1, with no clear D. V lost 0 bases and J lost 10, with 10 bases in between. Germline V gene data show CDR1 as SGHTA and CDR2 as FQGNSA. The CDR3 spans 13 residues. DNA of the CDR3: TGTGCCAGCAGCTTAGCTACTGTGGGGGAGCAGTTCTTC. Translation gives CASSLATVGEQFF.

The chain has TRBV10-3 and TRBJ2-3, with a tentative D call TRBD2 (7 bases). CDR1 is ENHRY, CDR2 SYGVKD, per germline. The CDR3 is made up of 15 amino acids. With 10 bases removed from V and 6 bases from J, the gap between germline ends came to 23 bases. CDR3 sequence reads: CATGRGATNTDTQYF. The CDR3 DNA follows: TGTGCCACCGGACGGGGGGCGACGAACACTGATACGCAGTATTTT.

This clonotype was counted a few times. The chain has TRBV10-1 and TRBJ2-5, with D perhaps TRBD1 (6 bases). Trimming removed 0 bases from V and 4 bases from J, with 9 bases in between. The CDR3 runs 14 residues. Germline CDR1 WNHNN, CDR2 SYGVQD (reference sequence). The CDR3 sequence: CASSESQGRETQYF. The CDR3 DNA follows: TGCGCCAGCAGTGAGTCGCAGGGGCGAGAGACCCAGTACTTC.

The table lists this clonotype with many counts. V is TRBV20-1 and J is TRBJ2-1; TRBD2 agrees at 14 bases. Germline V gene data show CDR1 as DFQATT and CDR2 as SNEGSKA (reference sequence). J was trimmed by 9 bases and V by 5 bases; bases with no gene match: 3. The CDR3 is 13 amino acids. CDR3 region: CSARLAGGAEQFF. The CDR3 region has the DNA TGCAGTGCTCGACTAGCGGGAGGGGCTGAGCAGTTCTTC.

This clonotype has ten or more counts. CDR3 region: CSAPWAGRNSPLHF. The CDR3 bases are TGCAGTGCCCCTTGGGCAGGGAGGAATTCACCCCTCCACTTT. V is TRBV20-1 and J is TRBJ1-6; D possibly corresponds to TRBD1 (5 bases). This CDR3 region has 14 residues. V lost 6 bases and J 7 bases, leaving 16 bases between the germline ends. CDR1 and CDR2 from the germline V gene are DFQATT and SNEGSKA (reference sequence).

This clonotype was seen repeatedly, ten times or more. The genes are TRBV12-3 or TRBV12-4 and TRBJ2-3; either TRBD1 or TRBD2 may fit D (6 bases each). The CDR3 sequence is 16 residues long. V dropped 6 bases and J dropped 1 base, with 17 bases sitting between them. CDR3 loop: CASRQGLAQGTDTQYF. DNA of the CDR3: TGTGCCAGCAGGCAGGGGCTAGCGCAGGGCACAGATACGCAGTATTTT.

This clonotype was seen more than once but under ten times. The chain recombines TRBV7-6 with TRBJ2-3, with a weak D call TRBD2 (6 bases). Germline V gene lookup returns CDR1 SGHVS and CDR2 FNYEAQ. The CDR3 is 13 residues long. Trimming shortened V by 4 bases and J by 4 bases, and 9 bases separated the two germline ends. The CDR3 bases are TGTGCCAGCAGCTCGGACTATTCAGATACGCAGTATTTT. Its translation: CASSSDYSDTQYF.